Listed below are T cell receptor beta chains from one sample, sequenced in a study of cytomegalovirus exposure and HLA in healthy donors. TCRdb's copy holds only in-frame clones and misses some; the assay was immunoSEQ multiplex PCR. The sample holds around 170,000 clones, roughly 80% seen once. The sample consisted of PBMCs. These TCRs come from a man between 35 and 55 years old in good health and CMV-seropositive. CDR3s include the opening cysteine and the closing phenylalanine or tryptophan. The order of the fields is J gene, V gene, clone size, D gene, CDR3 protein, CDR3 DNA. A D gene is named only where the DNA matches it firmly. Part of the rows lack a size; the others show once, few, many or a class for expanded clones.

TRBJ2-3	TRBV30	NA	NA	CAWSSGEGTDTQYF	TGTGCCTGGAGTAGTGGAGAAGGCACAGATACGCAGTATTTT
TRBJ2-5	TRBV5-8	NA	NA	CASSLSGDSKRETQYF	TGTGCCAGCAGCCTTAGTGGGGACTCGAAGAGGGAGACCCAGTACTTC
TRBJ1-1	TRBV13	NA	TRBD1	CASSIRDRVLNTEAFF	TGTGCCAGCAGCATCCGGGACAGGGTATTGAACACTGAAGCTTTCTTT
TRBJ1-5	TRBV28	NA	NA	CASSFLVLRQVNQPQHF	TGTGCCAGCAGTTTTTTGGTTCTTCGGCAGGTGAATCAGCCCCAGCATTTT
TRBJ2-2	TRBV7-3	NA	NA	CASSRGQLLNTGELFF	TGTGCCAGCAGCCGTGGACAACTCCTGAACACCGGGGAGCTGTTTTTT
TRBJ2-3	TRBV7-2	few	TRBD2	CASSLAASGGIDTQYF	TGTGCCAGCAGCTTAGCGGCTAGCGGGGGGATAGATACGCAGTATTTT
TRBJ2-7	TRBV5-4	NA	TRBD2	CASSSISGANYEQYF	TGTGCCAGCAGCTCCATTAGCGGGGCGAACTACGAGCAGTACTTC
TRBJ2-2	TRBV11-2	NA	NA	CASSPQSTGELFF	TGTGCCAGCAGCCCCCAATCCACCGGGGAGCTGTTTTTT
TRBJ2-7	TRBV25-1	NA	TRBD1	CASSELGQGYEQYF	TGTGCCAGCAGTGAATTGGGACAGGGGTACGAGCAGTACTTC
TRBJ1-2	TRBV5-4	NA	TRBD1	CASSSKGDRGDGYTF	TGTGCCAGCAGCTCAAAAGGCGACAGGGGAGATGGCTACACCTTC
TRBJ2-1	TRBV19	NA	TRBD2	CASKAGGGNEQFF	TGTGCCAGTAAGGCGGGGGGCGGCAATGAGCAGTTCTTC
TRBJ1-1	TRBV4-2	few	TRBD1	CASSPRTGGTEAFF	TGTGCCAGCAGCCCCCGGACAGGGGGCACTGAAGCTTTCTTT
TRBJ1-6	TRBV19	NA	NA	CASSSQGYNSPLHF	TGTGCCAGTAGTTCACAGGGATATAATTCACCCCTCCACTTT
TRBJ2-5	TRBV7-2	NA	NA	CASSPLSGQETQYF	TGTGCCAGCAGCCCCCTTTCGGGGCAAGAGACCCAGTACTTC
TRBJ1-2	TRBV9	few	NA	CASSVSEYEGYTF	TGTGCCAGCAGCGTTTCTGAGTATGAGGGCTACACCTTC
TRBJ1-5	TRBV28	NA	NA	CASSYTGNNQPQHF	TGTGCCAGCAGTTACACAGGGAACAATCAGCCCCAGCATTTT
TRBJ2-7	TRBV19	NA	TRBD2	CASSPQRGGEQYF	TGTGCCAGTAGTCCACAGCGCGGGGGCGAGCAGTACTTC
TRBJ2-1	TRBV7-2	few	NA	CASSFGTPRRNEQFF	TGTGCCAGCAGCTTCGGGACTCCGAGGCGTAATGAGCAGTTCTTC
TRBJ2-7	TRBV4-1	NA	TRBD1	CASRSDRGYEQYF	TGCGCCAGCAGATCCGACAGGGGCTACGAGCAGTACTTC
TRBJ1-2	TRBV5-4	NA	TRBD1	CASSVTGQGNYGYTF	TGTGCCAGCAGCGTGACTGGACAGGGGAACTATGGCTACACCTTC